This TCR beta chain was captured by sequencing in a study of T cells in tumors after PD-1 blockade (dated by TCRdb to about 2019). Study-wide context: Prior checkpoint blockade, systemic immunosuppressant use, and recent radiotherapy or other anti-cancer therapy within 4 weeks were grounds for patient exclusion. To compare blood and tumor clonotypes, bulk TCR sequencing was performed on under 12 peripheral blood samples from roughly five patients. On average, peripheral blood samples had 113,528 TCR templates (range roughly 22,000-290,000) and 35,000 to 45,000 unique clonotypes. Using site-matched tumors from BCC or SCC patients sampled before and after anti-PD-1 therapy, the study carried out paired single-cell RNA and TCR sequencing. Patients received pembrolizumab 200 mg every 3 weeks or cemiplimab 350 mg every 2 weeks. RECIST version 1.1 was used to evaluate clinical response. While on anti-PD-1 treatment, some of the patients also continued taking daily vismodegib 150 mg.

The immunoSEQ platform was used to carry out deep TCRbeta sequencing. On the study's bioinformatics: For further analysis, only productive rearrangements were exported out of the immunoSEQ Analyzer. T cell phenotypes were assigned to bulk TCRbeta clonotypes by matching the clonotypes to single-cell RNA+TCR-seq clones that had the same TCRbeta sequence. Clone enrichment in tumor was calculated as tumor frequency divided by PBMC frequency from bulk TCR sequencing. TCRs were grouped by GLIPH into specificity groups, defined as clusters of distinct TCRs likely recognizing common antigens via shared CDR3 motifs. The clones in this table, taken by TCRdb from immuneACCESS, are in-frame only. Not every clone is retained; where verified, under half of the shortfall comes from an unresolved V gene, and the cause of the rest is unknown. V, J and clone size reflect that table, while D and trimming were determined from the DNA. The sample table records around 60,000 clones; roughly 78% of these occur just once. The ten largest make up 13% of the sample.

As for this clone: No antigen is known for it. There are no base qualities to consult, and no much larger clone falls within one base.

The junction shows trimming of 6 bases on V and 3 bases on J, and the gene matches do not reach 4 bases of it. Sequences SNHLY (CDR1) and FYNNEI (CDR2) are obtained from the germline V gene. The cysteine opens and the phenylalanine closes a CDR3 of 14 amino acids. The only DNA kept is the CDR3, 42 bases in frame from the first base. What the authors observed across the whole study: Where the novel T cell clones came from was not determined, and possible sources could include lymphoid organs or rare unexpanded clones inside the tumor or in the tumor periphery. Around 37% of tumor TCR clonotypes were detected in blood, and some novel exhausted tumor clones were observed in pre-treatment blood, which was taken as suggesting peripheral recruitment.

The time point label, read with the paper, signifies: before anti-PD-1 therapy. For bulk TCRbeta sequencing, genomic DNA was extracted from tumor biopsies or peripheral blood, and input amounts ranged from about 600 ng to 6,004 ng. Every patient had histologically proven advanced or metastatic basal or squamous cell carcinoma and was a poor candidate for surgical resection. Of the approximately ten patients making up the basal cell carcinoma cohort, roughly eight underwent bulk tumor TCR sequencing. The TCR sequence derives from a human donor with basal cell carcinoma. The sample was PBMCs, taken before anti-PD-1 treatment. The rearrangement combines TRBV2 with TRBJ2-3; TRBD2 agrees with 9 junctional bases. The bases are TGTGCCAGCAGGCCGGGACTAGCAACAGATACGCAGTATTTT. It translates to CASRPGLATDTQYF.